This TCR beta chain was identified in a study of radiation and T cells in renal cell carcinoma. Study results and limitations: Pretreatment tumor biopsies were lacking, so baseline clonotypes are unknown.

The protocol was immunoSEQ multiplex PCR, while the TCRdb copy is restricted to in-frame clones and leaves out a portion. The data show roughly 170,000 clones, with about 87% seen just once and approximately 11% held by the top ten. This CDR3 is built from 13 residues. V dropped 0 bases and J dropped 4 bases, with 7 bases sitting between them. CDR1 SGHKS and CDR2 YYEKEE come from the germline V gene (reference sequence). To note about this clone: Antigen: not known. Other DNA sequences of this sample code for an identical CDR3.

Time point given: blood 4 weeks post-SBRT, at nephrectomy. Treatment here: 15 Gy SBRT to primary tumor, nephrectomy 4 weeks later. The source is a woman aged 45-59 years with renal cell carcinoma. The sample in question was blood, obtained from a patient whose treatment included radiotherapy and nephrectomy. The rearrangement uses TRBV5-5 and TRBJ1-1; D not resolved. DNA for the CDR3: TGTGCCAGCAGCTTGGAGCGGGGCACTGAAGCTTTCTTT. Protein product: CASSLERGTEAFF.